This T cell receptor (beta chain) was sequenced during a study of T cells expressing NK-cell markers. The cDNA for TCR beta came from 5'RACE template switching with UMIs. TCRdb re-called the 5' RACE reads, yielding one record per CDR3 amino acid sequence without DNA. The sample holds 550,000 or so distinct CDR3 sequences. This CDR3 contains 13 residues. Looked up from germline, CDR1 is SGHVS and CDR2 is FQNEAQ. The chain recombines TRBV7-8 with TRBJ2-2; there is no DNA to check the TCRdb D call of TRBD1. This TCR derives from a man aged 18 to 29 in good health. Sequencing input: blood T cells: a sorted CD56 or NKG2C T cell subset, CD4+ or CD8+ T cells, or bulk PBMC T cells (not recorded which). CDR3 sequence: CANGRENVGELFF.